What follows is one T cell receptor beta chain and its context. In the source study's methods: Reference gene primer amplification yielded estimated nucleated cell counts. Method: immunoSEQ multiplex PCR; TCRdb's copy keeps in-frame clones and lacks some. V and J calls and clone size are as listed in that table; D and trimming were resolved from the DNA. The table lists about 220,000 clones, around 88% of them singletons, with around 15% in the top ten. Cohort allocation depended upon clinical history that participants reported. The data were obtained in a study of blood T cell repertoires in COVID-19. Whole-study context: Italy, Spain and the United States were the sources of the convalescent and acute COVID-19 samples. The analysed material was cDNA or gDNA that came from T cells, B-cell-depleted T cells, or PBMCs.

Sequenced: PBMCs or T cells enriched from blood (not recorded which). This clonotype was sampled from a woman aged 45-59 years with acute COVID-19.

The CDR3 DNA sequence: TGTGCCAGCAGTTCGCCGACAGGGGCGAACACTGAAGCTTTCTTT. As protein: CASSSPTGANTEAFF. The V gene is TRBV27, the J gene TRBJ1-1; 8 positions agree with TRBD1. Germline trimming cut 4 bases from V and 1 base from J; bases unmatched to any gene: 5. The germline V gene encodes CDR1 MNHEY and CDR2 SMNVEV (reference sequence). The CDR3 is made up of 15 amino acids.